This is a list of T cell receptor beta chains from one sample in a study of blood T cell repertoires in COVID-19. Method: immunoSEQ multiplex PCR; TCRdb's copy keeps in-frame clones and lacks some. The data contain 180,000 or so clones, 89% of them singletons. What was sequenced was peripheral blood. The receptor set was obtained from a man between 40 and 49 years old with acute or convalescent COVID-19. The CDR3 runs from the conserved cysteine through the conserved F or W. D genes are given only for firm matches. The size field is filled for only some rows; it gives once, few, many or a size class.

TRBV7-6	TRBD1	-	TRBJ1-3	TGTGCCAGCAGCTTAGCCAGACAGGGGTCTGGAAACACCATATATTTT	CASSLARQGSGNTIYF
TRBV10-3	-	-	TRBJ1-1	TGTGCCATCAGTGAGGTTCGGTCAGGGAAAAATGAAGCTTTCTTT	CAISEVRSGKNEAFF
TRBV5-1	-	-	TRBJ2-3	TGCGCCAGCAGCTTGGCCATGGATACGCAGTATTTT	CASSLAMDTQYF
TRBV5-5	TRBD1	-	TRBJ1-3	TGTGCCAGCAGCGTGACAGGGCAAGGAAACACCATATATTTT	CASSVTGQGNTIYF
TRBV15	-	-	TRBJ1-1	TGTGCCACCAGCAGAGAGAAGGGGGTGGAGGCTTTCTTT	CATSREKGVEAFF
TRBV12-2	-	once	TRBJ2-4	TGTGCAAGTCGCTTAATGAGTGACAGTCTAGCCAAAAACATTCAGTACTTC	CASRLMSDSLAKNIQYF
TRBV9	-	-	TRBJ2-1	TGTGCCAGTCAAAGCGGAGGGAGCTCCTACAATGAGCAGTTCTTC	CASQSGGSSYNEQFF
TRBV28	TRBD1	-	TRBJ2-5	TGTGCCAGCAGTTTTCAGGGGGCGGGAGAGACCCAGTACTTC	CASSFQGAGETQYF
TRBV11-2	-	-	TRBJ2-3	TGTGCCAGCAGCTCGGGAACCCGCCCCGATACGCAGTATTTT	CASSSGTRPDTQYF
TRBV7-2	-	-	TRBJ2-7	TGTGCCAGCAGCTTAGATGGGGGGTACGAGCAGTACTTC	CASSLDGGYEQYF
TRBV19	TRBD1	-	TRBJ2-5	TGTGCCAGTAGTATGTCCAGGGGGACGCAAGAGACCCAGTACTTC	CASSMSRGTQETQYF
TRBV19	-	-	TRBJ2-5	TGTGCCAGTCGGGGAGCGGCGGAGACCCAGTACTTC	CASRGAAETQYF
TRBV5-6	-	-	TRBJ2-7	TGTGCCAGCAGCAGCTACAGGGCCCGTAGCTCCTACGAGCAGTACTTC	CASSSYRARSSYEQYF
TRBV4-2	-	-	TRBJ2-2	TGTGCCAGCAGCCACAGTCTCGGGGAGCTGTTTTTT	CASSHSLGELFF
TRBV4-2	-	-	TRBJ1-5	TGTGCCAGCAGCCAAGACCAGGCCTATGGCAATCAGCCCCAGCATTTT	CASSQDQAYGNQPQHF
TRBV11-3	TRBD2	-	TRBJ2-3	TGTGCCAGCAGCTCCGGCGGGGGGGCAGGTACGCAGTATTTT	CASSSGGGAGTQYF
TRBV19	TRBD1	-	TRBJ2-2	TGTGCCGGCCGGACAGGGGCCAACACCGGGGAGCTGTTTTTT	CAGRTGANTGELFF
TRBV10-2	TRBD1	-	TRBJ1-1	TGCGCCAGCAGGGGACAGGGCTTCACTGAAGCTTTCTTT	CASRGQGFTEAFF
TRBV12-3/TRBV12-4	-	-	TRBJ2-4	TGTGCCAGCAGTTTAGGTACAGTAAACATTCAGTACTTC	CASSLGTVNIQYF
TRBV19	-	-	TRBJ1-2	TGTGCCAGTAGTTACCGGGACATCTGGGGCTACACCTTC	CASSYRDIWGYTF
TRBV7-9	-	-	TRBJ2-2	TGTGCCAGCAGCCGTCCGGGGGTCGGCACCGGGGAGCTGTTTTTT	CASSRPGVGTGELFF
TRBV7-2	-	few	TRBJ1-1	TGTGCCAGCAGCTTAGAACGGGAGGGCGAAGCTTTCTTT	CASSLEREGEAFF
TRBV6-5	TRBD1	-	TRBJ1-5	TGTGCCAGCAGAAACGACAGGGCCCGCAATCAGCCCCAGCATTTT	CASRNDRARNQPQHF
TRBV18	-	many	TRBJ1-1	TGTGCCAGCTCACCTATAGGGGGAATGGCTTTCTTT	CASSPIGGMAFF
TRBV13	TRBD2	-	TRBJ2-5	TGTGCCAGCAGCTTAGCGGGACTAGCTGGAGAGACCCAGTACTTC	CASSLAGLAGETQYF
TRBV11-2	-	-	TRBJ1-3	TGTGCCAGCAGCCTCCTCGGAAACACCATATATTTT	CASSLLGNTIYF
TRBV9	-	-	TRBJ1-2	TGTGCCAGCAGCCCCGGGGGAGGGGGATATGATGGCTACACCTTC	CASSPGGGGYDGYTF
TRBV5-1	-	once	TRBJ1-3	TGCGCCAGCAGCAGGACCCCAGGGCTCTCTGGAAACACCATATATTTT	CASSRTPGLSGNTIYF
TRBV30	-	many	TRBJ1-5	TGTGCCTGGAGTGGACGGGGTCAGCCCCAGCATTTT	CAWSGRGQPQHF
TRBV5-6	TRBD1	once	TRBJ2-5	TGTGCCAGCGAATCAATCGGGACAGAGCAAGAGACCCAGTACTTC	CASESIGTEQETQYF
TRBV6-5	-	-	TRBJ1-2	TGTGCCAGCAAGGAGGGGGGGCGGGATGGCTACACCTTC	CASKEGGRDGYTF
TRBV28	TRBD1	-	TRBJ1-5	TGTGCCAGCGGGGAACAGGGGCATCAGCCCCAGCATTTT	CASGEQGHQPQHF
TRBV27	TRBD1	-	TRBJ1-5	TGTGCCAGCAGTTTATCGGGGGACAGCTACAATCAGCCCCAGCATTTT	CASSLSGDSYNQPQHF
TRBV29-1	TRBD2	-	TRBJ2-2	TGCAGCGTTCGGACTAGCGGGGGGGCGAGGACCGGGGAGCTGTTTTTT	CSVRTSGGARTGELFF
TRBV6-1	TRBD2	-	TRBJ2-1	TGTGCCAGCAGTGAAAGGCGGCTAGCGGGGGGCTACAATGAGCAGTTCTTC	CASSERRLAGGYNEQFF
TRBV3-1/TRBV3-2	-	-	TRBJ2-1	TGTGCCAGCAGCCAAGATTGGGGGCTTCGGGGCGAGCAGTTCTTC	CASSQDWGLRGEQFF
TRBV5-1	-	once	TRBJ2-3	TGCGCCAGCAGCTGGCAGGGGGGATATGGCACAGATACGCAGTATTTT	CASSWQGGYGTDTQYF
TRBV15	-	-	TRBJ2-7	TGTGCCACCAGCAGAGATCACGTGAGTGAGCAGTACTTC	CATSRDHVSEQYF
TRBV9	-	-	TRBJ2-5	TGTGCCAGCAGCGTGGACACCCAAGAGACCCAGTACTTC	CASSVDTQETQYF
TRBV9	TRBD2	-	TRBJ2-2	TGTGCCAGCAGCGAGCGGGGGTTAACCGGGGAGCTGTTTTTT	CASSERGLTGELFF
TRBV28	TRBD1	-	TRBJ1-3	TGTGCCAGCAGTTACAGGGGGCCTGGAAACACCATATATTTT	CASSYRGPGNTIYF
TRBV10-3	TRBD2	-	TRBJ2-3	TGTGCCATCAGACCTAGCGGGACTAGCACAGATACGCAGTATTTT	CAIRPSGTSTDTQYF
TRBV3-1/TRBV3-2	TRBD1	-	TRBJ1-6	TGTGCCAGCAGCCAAGAGACAGGGGGGAATTCACCCCTCCACTTT	CASSQETGGNSPLHF
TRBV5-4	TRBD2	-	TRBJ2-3	TGTGCCAGCAGCTCGAATAGCGGGGGGCTTAGCACAGATACGCAGTATTTT	CASSSNSGGLSTDTQYF
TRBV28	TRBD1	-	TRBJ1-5	TGTGCCAGCATCCCCCGGGACAGGGATTATAGCAATCAGCCCCAGCATTTT	CASIPRDRDYSNQPQHF
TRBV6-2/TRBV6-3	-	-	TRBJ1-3	TGTGCCAGCAGTTACGACAGCTTCTCTGGAAACACCATATATTTT	CASSYDSFSGNTIYF
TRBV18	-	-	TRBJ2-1	TGTGCCAGCTCACCCGGGAGCCTGCCTTTGTCCTACAATGAGCAGTTCTTC	CASSPGSLPLSYNEQFF
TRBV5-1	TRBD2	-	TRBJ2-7	TGCGCCAGCAGCTCTCTAGCGGGGGGGGCCTACGAGCAGTACTTC	CASSSLAGGAYEQYF
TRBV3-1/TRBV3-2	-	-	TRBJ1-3	TGTGCCAGCAGCCCCCGCGGTGGAACCTCTGGAAACACCATATATTTT	CASSPRGGTSGNTIYF
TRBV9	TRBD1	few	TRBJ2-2	TGTGCCAGCAGCGCCGGGACAGGGAACACCGGGGAGCTGTTTTTT	CASSAGTGNTGELFF
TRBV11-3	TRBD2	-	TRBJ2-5	TGTGCCAGCAGCTTAGGCGGTCTAGCGGGGGTCCAAGAGACCCAGTACTTC	CASSLGGLAGVQETQYF
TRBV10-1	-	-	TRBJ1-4	TGCGGAACTCATAGCGCCGGAAAACTGTTTTTT	CGTHSAGKLFF
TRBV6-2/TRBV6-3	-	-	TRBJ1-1	TGTGCCAGCAGTTACACCGTTCCTCGGTTGGCTTTCTTT	CASSYTVPRLAFF
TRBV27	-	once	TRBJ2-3	TGTGCCAGCAGTTTAAGGTGGCCTAGCCGTGGTAGAAGCACAGATACGCAGTATTTT	CASSLRWPSRGRSTDTQYF